The 6 T cell receptor beta chains below all came from one sample that was sequenced in a study of T cell clonality in common variable immunodeficiency. Findings and caveats of the study: Reportedly, TCR beta sequences from common variable immunodeficiency showed fewer deletions and N-nucleotide insertions.

Which antigens these TCRs recognize remains unknown. Generated by immunoSEQ multiplex PCR, the TCRdb table keeps only in-frame clones and is missing some. The data show fewer than 25,000 clones, with none appearing a single time. The sequenced sample was peripheral blood mononuclear cells. The receptors here all came from a human donor with common variable immunodeficiency.

This clone was counted at least ten times. The read ends 3 residues early relative to the CDR3; the germline J gene fills the gap. The chain links TRBV12-3 or TRBV12-4 to TRBJ2-1; 7 nucleotides align to TRBD1. The CDR3 contains 15 residues. V trimming: 5 bases; J trimming: 4 bases; junction bases outside the gene matches: 8. The CDR3: CASSPDRTQYNEQFF. The CDR3 bases that were read are TGTGCCAGCAGTCCGGACAGGACACAGTACAATGAG.

Points on this clone: The read gets to within 3 residues of the CDR3 end, and the germline J gene fills in the rest. V gene TRBV5-4 combines with J gene TRBJ2-1, with 7 nucleotides matching TRBD1. The CDR3 spans 15 residues. J gave up 4 bases and V 3 bases, and 7 bases lay outside the gene matches. Looked up from germline, CDR1 is SGHNT and CDR2 is YYREEE (reference sequence). The CDR3 loop reads CASSSGTVNYNEQFF. The sequenced part of the CDR3 DNA is TGTGCCAGCAGCTCCGGGACAGTTAATTACAATGAG.

On this clone: The read terminates 3 residues ahead of where the CDR3 ends, so the germline J gene completes it. The rearrangement uses TRBV6-2 or TRBV6-3 and TRBJ2-2; a weak D match, TRBD1 (5 bases). The CDR3 totals 16 residues. Between the trimmed V and J ends, which lost 7 bases and 1 base, there was a span of 16 bases. CDR1 is MNHEY and CDR2 is SVGEGT in the germline V gene. Incomplete CDR3 DNA: TGTGCCAGCATAAAAACCCAGGGAAAGAACACCGGGGAG. This translates into CASIKTQGKNTGE. The CDR3, in full, reads CASIKTQGKNTGELFF.

This clone was detected only a few times. The sequenced fragment ends 3 residues before the CDR3 boundary, so the rest is inferred from the germline J gene. The rearrangement uses TRBV19 and TRBJ2-3, with 10 nucleotides matching TRBD1. Germline CDR1 is LNHDA and CDR2 is SQIVND (reference sequence). CDR3 length equals 14 residues. Trimming at V came to 3 bases and at J to 6 bases, leaving 3 bases not matched to a gene. The CDR3 is CASSIWDRGDTQYF. CDR3 DNA, as far as it was read: TGTGCCAGTAGTATTTGGGACAGGGGTGATACG.

In this sample, this clone turned up many times. The CDR3 region is CASSIGGTVIYGYTF. The CDR3 bases that were read are TGTGCCAGTAGTATAGGAGGGACAGTTATCTATGGC. This chain connects TRBV19 to TRBJ1-2; 7 nucleotides align to TRBD1. With the read ending 3 residues before the CDR3 end, the germline J gene is used to fill in that end. The germline CDR1 and CDR2 sequences are LNHDA and SQIVND (reference sequence). This CDR3 is built from 15 residues. V shed 1 base, J shed 4 bases, and the junction held 6 bases outside the gene matches.

This clone was counted only a few times. The missing CDR3 end, 3 residues past where the read stops, is filled in from the germline J gene. The J gene is TRBJ2-3, the V gene TRBV7-2, with D uncertain. Trimming cost V 5 bases and J 2 bases, with 14 bases left between them. This CDR3 is built from 15 residues. The germline CDR1 and CDR2 sequences are SGHTA and FQGNSA. The part of the CDR3 DNA that was read is TGTGCCAGCAGCCCTTTTCCTCGCTACACAGATACG. This gives the protein CASSPFPRYTDT. The full CDR3 sequence reads CASSPFPRYTDTQYF. Full variable domain (remainder filled in from reference TRBV7-2 and TRBJ2-3): GAGVSQSPSNKVTEKGKDVELRCDPISGHTALYWYRQSLGQGLEFLIYFQGNSAPDKSGLPSDRFSAERTGGSVSTLTIQRTQQEDSAVYLCASSPFPRYTDTQYFGPGTRLTVL.